The T cell receptor (beta chain) under discussion was sequenced for a study of blood T cell repertoires in COVID-19. Study context: COVID-19 samples, acute and convalescent, were from the United States, Italy and Spain.

Produced via immunoSEQ multiplex PCR; TCRdb's table is partial and in-frame only. The sample carries 96,000 or so clones, roughly 90% recorded once. The CDR3 consists of 19 residues. Germline V gene sequence: CDR1 SGHRS, CDR2 YFSETQ. V was clipped by 4 bases and J by 1 base; unmatched bases: 17. A single count supports this clone. The TCR sequence derives from a man in his 60s with acute or convalescent COVID-19. The V call is TRBV5-1, the J call TRBJ2-7; the match to TRBD2 covers 10 bases. Sequenced material: peripheral blood. The CDR3 DNA is TGCGCCAGCAGCCCTATACCCTCCCAGCGGGAGGGCCTATCCTACGAGCAGTACTTC. Translating gives CASSPIPSQREGLSYEQYF.